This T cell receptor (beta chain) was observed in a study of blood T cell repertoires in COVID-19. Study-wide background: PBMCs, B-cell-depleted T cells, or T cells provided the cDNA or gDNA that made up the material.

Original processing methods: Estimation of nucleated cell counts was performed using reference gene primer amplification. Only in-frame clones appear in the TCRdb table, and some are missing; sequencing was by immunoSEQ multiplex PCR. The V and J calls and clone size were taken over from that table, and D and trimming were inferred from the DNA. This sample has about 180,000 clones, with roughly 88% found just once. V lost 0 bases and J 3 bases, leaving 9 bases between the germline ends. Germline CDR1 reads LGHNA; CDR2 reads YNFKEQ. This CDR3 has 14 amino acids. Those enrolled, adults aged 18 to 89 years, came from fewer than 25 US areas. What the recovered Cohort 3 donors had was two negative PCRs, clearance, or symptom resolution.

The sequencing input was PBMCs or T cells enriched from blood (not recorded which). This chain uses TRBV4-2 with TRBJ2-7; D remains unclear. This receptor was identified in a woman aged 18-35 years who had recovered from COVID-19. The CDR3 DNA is TGTGCCAGCAGCCAAGATCAGGCCTTCTACGAGCAGTACTTC. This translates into CASSQDQAFYEQYF.